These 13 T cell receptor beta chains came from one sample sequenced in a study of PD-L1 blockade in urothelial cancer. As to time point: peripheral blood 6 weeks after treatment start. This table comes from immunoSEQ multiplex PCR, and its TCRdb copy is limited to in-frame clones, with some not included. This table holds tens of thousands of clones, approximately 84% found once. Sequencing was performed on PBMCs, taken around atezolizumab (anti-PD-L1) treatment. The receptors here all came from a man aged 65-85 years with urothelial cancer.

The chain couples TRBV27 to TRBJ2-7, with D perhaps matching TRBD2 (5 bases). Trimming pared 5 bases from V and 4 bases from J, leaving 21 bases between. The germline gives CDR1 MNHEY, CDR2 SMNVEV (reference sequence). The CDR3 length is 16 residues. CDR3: CASSSGRSEFVYEQYF. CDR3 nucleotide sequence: TGTGCCAGCAGTAGCGGACGGAGCGAGTTTGTTTACGAGCAGTACTTC.

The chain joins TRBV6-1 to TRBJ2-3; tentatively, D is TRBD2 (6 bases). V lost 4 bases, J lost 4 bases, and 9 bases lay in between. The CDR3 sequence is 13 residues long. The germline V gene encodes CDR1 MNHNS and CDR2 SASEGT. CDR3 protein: CASSVGGADTQYF. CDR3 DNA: TGTGCCAGCAGTGTTGGAGGGGCAGATACGCAGTATTTT.

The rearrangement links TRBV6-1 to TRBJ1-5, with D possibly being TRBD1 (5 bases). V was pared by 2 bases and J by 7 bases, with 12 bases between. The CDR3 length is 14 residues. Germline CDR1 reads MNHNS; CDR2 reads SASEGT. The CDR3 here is CASSENSGWQPQHF. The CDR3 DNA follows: TGTGCCAGCAGTGAAAATTCAGGGTGGCAGCCCCAGCATTTT.

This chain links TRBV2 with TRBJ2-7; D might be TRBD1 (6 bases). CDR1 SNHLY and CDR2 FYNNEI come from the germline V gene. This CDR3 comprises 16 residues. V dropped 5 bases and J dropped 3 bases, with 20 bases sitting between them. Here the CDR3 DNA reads TGTGCCAGCAGTAGCAGGGGTTGGGTATCACGCTACGAGCAGTACTTC. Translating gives CASSSRGWVSRYEQYF. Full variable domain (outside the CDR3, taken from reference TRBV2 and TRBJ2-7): EPEVTQTPSHQVTQMGQEVILRCVPISNHLYFYWYRQILGQKVEFLVSFYNNEISEKSEIFDDQFSVERPDGSNFTLKIRSTKLEDSAMYFCASSSRGWVSRYEQYFGPGTRLTVT.

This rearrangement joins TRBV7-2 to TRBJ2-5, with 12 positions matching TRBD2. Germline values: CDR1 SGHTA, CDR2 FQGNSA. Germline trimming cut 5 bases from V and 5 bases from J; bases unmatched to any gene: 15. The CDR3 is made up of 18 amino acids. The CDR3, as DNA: TGTGCCAGCAGCCTAAAGGGACTAGCGGGCCCTAGCGGGGAGACCCAGTACTTC. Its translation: CASSLKGLAGPSGETQYF.

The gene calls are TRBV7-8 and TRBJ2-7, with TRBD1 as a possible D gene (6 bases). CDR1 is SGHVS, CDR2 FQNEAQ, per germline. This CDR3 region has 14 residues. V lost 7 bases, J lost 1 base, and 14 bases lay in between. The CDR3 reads CASTERDISYEQYF. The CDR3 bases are TGTGCCAGCACCGAAAGGGACATATCCTACGAGCAGTACTTC.

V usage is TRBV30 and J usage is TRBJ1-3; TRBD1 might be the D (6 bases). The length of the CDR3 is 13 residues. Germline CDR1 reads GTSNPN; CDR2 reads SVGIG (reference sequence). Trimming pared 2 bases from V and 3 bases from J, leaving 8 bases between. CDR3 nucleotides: TGTGCCTGGAGTCCGGACAGTGGAAACACCATATATTTT. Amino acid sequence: CAWSPDSGNTIYF.

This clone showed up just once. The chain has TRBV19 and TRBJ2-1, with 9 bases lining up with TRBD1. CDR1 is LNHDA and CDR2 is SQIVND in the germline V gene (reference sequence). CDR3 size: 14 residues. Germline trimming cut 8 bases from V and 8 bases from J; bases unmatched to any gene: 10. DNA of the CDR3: TGTGCCAGTGAACCGACAGGGGGATCGCATGAGCAGTTCTTC. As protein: CASEPTGGSHEQFF.

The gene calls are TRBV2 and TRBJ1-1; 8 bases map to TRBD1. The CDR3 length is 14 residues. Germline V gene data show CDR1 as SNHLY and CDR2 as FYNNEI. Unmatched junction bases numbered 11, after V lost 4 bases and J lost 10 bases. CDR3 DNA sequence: TGTGCCAGCAGTGCCCGGACAGGGCTGGGCGTAGCTTTCTTT. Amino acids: CASSARTGLGVAFF.

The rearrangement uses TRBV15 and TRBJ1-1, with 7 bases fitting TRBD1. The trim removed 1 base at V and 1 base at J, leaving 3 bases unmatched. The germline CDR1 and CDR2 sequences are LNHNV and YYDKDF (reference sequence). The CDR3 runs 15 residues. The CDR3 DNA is TGTGCCACCAGCAGAGGAGGGGGCAGGAACACTGAAGCTTTCTTT. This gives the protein CATSRGGGRNTEAFF.

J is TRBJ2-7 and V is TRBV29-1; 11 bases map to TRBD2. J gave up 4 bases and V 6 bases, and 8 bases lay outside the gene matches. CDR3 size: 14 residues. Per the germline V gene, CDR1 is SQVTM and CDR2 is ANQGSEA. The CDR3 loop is CSVVWVAGGYEQYF. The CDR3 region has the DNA TGCAGCGTGGTTTGGGTAGCGGGAGGGTACGAGCAGTACTTC.

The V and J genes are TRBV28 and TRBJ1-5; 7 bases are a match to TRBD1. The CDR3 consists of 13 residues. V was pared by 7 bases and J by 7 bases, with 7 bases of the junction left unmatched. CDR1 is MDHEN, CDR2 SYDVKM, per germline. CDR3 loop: CASTPRGVQPQHF. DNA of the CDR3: TGTGCCAGCACCCCCAGGGGGGTCCAGCCCCAGCATTTT.

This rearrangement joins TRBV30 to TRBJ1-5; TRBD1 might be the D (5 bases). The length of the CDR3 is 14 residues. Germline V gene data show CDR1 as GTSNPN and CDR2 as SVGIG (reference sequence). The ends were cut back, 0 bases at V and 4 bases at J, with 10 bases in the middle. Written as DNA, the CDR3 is TGTGCCTGGAGTGTATTGGGGGGGAATCAGCCCCAGCATTTT. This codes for CAWSVLGGNQPQHF.